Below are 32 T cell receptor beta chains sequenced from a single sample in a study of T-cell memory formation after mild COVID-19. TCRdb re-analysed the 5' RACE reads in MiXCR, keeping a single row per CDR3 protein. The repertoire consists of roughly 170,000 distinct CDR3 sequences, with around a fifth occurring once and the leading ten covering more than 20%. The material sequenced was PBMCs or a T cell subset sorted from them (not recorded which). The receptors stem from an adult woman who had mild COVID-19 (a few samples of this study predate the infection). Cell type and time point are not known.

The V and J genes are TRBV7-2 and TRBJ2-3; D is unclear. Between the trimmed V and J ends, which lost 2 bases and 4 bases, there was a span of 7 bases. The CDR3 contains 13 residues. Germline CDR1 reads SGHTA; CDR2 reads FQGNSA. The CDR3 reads CASSLLGSDTQYF. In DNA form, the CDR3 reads TGTGCCAGCAGCTTATTAGGTTCAGATACGCAGTATTTT.

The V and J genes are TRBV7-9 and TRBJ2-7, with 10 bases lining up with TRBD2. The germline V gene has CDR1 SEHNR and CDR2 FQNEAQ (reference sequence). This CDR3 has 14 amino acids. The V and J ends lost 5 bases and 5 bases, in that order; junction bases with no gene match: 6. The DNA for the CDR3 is TGTGCCAGCAGCCCCCGGCTAGCGGGAGACGAGCAGTACTTC. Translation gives CASSPRLAGDEQYF. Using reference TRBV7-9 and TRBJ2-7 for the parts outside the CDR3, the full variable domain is DTGVSQNPRHKITKRGQNVTFRCDPISEHNRLYWYRQTLGQGPEFLTYFQNEAQLEKSRLLSDRFSAERPKGSFSTLEIQRTEQGDSAMYLCASSPRLAGDEQYFGPGTRLTVT.

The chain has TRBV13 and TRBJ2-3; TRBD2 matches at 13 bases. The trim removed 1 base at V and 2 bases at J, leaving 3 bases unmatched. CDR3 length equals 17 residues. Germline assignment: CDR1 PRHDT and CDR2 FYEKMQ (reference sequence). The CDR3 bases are TGTGCCAGCAGCTTAGCGGGACTAGCGGGACCCACAGATACGCAGTATTTT. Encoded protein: CASSLAGLAGPTDTQYF.

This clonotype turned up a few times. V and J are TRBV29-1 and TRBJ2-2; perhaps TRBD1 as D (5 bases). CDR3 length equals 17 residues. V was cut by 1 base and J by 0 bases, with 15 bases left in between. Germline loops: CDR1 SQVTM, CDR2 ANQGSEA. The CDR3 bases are TGCAGCGTTGAAGTCGATGGGGAACAGGCGAACACCGGGGAGCTGTTTTTT. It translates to CSVEVDGEQANTGELFF.

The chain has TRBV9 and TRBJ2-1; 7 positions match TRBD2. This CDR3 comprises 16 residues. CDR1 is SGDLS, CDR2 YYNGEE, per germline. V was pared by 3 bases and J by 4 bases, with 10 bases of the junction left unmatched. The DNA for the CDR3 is TGTGCCAGCAGCGCGGACTTGGCGGGGGAGTACAATGAGCAGTTCTTC. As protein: CASSADLAGEYNEQFF. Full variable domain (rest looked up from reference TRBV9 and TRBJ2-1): DSGVTQTPKHLITATGQRVTLRCSPRSGDLSVYWYQQSLDQGLQFLIQYYNGEERAKGNILERFSAQQFPDLHSELNLSSLELGDSALYFCASSADLAGEYNEQFFGPGTRLTVL.

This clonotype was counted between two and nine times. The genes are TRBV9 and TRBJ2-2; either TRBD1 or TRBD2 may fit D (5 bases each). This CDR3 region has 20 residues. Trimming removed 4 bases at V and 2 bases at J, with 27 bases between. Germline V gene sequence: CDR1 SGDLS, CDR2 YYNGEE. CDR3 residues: CASSSRGASVGTINTGELFF. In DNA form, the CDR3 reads TGTGCCAGCAGCTCCCGAGGGGCCTCGGTTGGGACGATCAACACCGGGGAGCTGTTTTTT.

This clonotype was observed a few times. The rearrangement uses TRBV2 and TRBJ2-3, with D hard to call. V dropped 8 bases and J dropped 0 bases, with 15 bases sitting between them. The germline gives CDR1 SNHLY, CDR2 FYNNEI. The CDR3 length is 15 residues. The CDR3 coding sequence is TGTGCCAGCTTCAGGCCAGAACCCAGCACAGATACGCAGTATTTT. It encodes CASFRPEPSTDTQYF.

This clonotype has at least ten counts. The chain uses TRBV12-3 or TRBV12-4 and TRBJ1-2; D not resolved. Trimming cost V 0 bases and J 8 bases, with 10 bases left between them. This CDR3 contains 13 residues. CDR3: CASSLAGSLGYTF. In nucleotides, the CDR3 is TGTGCCAGCAGTTTAGCGGGATCCCTGGGCTACACCTTC.

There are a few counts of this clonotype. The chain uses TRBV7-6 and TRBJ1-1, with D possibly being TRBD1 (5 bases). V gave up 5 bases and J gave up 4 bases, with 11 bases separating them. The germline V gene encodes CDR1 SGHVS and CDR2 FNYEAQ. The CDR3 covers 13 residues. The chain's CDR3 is CASSAGRGTEAFF. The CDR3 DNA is TGTGCCAGCAGCGCGGGGAGGGGCACTGAAGCTTTCTTT.

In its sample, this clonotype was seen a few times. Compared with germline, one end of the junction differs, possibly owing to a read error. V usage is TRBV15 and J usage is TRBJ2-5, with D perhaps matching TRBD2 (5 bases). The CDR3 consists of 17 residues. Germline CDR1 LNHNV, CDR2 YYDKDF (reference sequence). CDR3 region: CATSRDRMGVYQETQYF. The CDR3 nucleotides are TGTGCCACCAGCAGAGATCGTATGGGAGTGTACCAGGAGACCCAGTACTTC. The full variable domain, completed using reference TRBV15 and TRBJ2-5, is DAMVIQNPRYQVTQFGKPVTLSCSQTLNHNVMYWYQQKSSQAPKLLFHYYDKDFNNEADTPDNFQSRRPNTSFCFLDIRSPGLGDTAMYLCATSRDRMGVYQETQYFGPGTRLLVL.

The CDR3 sequence is CASSLAVGQGPLSHTQYF. DNA of the CDR3: TGTGCCAGCAGCTTAGCGGTCGGGCAGGGACCCTTGAGTCATACGCAGTATTTT. The V gene is TRBV7-2, the J gene TRBJ2-3; TRBD1 or TRBD2 may be the D gene (5 bases each). Germline V gives CDR1 SGHTA, CDR2 FQGNSA. Trimming stripped 0 bases from V and 7 bases from J, with 23 bases between. This CDR3 contains 18 residues.

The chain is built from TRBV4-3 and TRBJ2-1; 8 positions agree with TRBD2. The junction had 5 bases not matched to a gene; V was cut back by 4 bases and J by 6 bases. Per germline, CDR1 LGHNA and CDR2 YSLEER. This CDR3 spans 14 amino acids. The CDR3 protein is CASSLKRELNEQFF. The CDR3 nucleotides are TGCGCCAGCAGCCTCAAGCGGGAGCTCAATGAGCAGTTCTTC.

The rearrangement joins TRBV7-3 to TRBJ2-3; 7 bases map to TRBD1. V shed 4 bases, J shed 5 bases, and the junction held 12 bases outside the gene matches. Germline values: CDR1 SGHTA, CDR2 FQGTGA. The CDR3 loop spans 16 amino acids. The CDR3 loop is CASSSTPRGLVDTQYF. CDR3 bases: TGTGCCAGCAGCTCAACCCCGAGGGGGCTGGTAGATACGCAGTATTTT.

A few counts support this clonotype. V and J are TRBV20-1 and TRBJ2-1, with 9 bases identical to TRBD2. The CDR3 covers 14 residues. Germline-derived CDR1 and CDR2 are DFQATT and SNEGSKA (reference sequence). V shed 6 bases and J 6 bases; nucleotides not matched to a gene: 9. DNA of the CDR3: TGCAGTGCCAGAACGGCGGGGGGGTTCAATGAGCAGTTCTTC. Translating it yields CSARTAGGFNEQFF.

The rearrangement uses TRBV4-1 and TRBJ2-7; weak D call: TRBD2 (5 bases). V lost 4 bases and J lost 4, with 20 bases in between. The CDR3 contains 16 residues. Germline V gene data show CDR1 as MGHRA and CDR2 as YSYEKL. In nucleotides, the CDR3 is TGCGCCAGCAGCCTATTCGGCAGCGGTGGAGGATACGAGCAGTACTTC. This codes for CASSLFGSGGGYEQYF.

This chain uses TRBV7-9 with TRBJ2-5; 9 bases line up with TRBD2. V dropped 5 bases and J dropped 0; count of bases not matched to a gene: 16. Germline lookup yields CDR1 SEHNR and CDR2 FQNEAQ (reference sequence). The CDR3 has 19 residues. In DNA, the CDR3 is TGTGCCAGCAGCCAGAGGGGGCCTAGCGGGAATTCGTACCAAGAGACCCAGTACTTC. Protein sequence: CASSQRGPSGNSYQETQYF.

In nucleotides, the CDR3 is TGTGCCAGCCGCGAGTGGGGGACAGGGGAAGAGACCCAGTACTTC. Its translation is CASREWGTGEETQYF. J is TRBJ2-5 and V is TRBV7-2, with 10 nucleotides matching TRBD1. V was clipped by 8 bases and J by 3 bases; unmatched bases: 9. The germline V gene encodes CDR1 SGHTA and CDR2 FQGNSA. This CDR3 contains 15 residues.

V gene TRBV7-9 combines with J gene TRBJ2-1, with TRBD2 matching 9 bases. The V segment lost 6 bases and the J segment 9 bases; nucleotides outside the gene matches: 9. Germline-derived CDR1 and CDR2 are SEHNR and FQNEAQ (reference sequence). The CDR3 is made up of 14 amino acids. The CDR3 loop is CASSVAGVLGEQFF. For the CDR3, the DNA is TGTGCCAGCAGTGTAGCGGGAGTGCTGGGTGAGCAGTTCTTC.

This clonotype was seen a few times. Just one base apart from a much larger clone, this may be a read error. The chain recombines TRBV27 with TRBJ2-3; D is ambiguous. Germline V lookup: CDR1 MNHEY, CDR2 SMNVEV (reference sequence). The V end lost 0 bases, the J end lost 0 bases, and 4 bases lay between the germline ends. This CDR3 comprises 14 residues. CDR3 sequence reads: CASSLSISTDTQYF. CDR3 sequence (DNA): TGTGCCAGCAGTTTATCGATAAGCACAGATACGCAGTATTTT.

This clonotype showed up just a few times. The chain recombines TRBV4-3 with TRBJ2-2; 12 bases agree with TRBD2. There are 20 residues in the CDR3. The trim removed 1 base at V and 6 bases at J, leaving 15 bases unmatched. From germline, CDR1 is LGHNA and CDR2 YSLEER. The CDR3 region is CASSQGGLAGMQTGPGELFF. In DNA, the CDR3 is TGCGCCAGCAGCCAAGGCGGACTAGCGGGAATGCAAACCGGTCCCGGGGAGCTGTTTTTT.

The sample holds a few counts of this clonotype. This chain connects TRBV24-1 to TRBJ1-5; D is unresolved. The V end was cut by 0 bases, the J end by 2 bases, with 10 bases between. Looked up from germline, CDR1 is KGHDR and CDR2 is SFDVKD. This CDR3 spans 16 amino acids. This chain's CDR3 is CATSDLRREGNQPQHF. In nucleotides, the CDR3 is TGTGCCACCAGTGATTTGCGGAGGGAAGGCAATCAGCCCCAGCATTTT.

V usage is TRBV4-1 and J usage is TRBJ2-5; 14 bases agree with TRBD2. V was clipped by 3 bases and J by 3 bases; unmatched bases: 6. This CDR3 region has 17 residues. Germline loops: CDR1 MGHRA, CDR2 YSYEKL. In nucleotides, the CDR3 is TGCGCCAGCAGCCACTTTGGGACTAGCGGGGGAGAAGAGACCCAGTACTTC. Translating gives CASSHFGTSGGEETQYF.

CDR3 DNA: TGTGCCAGCAGCTTAAGCGGGAAGAGCACAGATACGCAGTATTTT. This encodes CASSLSGKSTDTQYF. The genes are TRBV7-3 and TRBJ2-3, with D tentatively TRBD2 (6 bases). Trimming took 1 base from V and 0 from J, leaving 8 bases between them. The CDR3 runs 15 residues. Germline CDR1 and CDR2: SGHTA and FQGTGA.

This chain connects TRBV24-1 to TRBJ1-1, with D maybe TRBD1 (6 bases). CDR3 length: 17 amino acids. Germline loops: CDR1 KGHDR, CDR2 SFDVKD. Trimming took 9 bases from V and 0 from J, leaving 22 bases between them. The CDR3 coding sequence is TGTGCCACCGATACCGGGACACCCGGAACCTTGAACACTGAAGCTTTCTTT. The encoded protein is CATDTGTPGTLNTEAFF.

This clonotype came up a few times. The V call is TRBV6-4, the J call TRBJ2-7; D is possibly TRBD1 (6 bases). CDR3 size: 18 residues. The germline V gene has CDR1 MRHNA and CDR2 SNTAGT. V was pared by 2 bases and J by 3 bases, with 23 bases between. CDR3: CASSDPPGQSQSDYEQYF. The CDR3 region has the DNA TGTGCCAGCAGTGACCCGCCCGGACAGTCCCAATCTGACTACGAGCAGTACTTC.

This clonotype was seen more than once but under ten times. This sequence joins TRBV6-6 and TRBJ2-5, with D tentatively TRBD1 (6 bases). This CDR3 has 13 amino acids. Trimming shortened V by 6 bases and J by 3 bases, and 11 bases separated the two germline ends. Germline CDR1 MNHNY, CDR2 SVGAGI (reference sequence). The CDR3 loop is CASSLYREETQYF. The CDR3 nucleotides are TGTGCCAGCAGCCTTTACAGGGAAGAGACCCAGTACTTC.

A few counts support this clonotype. CDR3 loop: CASSFDGGFSYEQYF. The CDR3 bases are TGTGCCAGCAGCTTCGATGGGGGATTCTCCTACGAGCAGTACTTC. J is TRBJ2-7 and V is TRBV7-9, with D perhaps matching TRBD1 or TRBD2 (5 bases each). Germline V gene lookup returns CDR1 SEHNR and CDR2 FQNEAQ (reference sequence). The CDR3 has 15 amino acids. V was pared by 3 bases and J by 0 bases, with 12 bases between.

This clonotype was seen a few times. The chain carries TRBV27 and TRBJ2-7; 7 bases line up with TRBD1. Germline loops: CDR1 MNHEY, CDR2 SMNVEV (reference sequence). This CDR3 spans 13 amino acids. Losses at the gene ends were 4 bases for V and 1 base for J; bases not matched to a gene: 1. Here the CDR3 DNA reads TGTGCCAGCAGTTCACAGGGGTCCTACGAGCAGTACTTC. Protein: CASSSQGSYEQYF.

The CDR3 here is CASSEAATAEQFF. CDR3 in DNA: TGTGCCAGCAGTGAAGCTGCCACGGCTGAGCAGTTCTTC. The genes are TRBV2 and TRBJ2-1; D not certain. V was pared by 0 bases and J by 9 bases, with 9 bases between. This CDR3 has 13 amino acids. Germline V gene data show CDR1 as SNHLY and CDR2 as FYNNEI.

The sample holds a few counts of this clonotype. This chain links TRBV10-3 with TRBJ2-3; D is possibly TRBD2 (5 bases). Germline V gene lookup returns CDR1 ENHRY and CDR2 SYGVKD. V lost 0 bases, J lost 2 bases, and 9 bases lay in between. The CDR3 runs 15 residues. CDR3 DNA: TGTGCCATCAGTGAGTCGGGAGATTCCACAGATACGCAGTATTTT. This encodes CAISESGDSTDTQYF.

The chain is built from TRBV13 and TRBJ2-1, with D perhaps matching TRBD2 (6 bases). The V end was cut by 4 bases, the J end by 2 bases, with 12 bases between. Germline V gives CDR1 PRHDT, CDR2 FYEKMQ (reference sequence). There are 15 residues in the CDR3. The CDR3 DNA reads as TGTGCCAGCAGCTCCCGTGGAGGGACCTACAATGAGCAGTTCTTC. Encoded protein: CASSSRGGTYNEQFF.

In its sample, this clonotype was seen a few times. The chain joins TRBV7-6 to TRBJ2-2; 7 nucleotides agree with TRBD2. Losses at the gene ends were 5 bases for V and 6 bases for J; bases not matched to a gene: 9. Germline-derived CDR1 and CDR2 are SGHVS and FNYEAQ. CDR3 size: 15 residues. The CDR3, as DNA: TGTGCCAGCAGCCCGACGGGGAGGGCCCCCGGGGAGCTGTTTTTT. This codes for CASSPTGRAPGELFF. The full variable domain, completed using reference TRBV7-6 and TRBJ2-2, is GAGVSQSPRYKVTKRGQDVALRCDPISGHVSLYWYRQALGQGPEFLTYFNYEAQQDKSGLPNDRFSAERPEGSISTLTIQRTEQRDSAMYRCASSPTGRAPGELFFGEGSRLTVL.